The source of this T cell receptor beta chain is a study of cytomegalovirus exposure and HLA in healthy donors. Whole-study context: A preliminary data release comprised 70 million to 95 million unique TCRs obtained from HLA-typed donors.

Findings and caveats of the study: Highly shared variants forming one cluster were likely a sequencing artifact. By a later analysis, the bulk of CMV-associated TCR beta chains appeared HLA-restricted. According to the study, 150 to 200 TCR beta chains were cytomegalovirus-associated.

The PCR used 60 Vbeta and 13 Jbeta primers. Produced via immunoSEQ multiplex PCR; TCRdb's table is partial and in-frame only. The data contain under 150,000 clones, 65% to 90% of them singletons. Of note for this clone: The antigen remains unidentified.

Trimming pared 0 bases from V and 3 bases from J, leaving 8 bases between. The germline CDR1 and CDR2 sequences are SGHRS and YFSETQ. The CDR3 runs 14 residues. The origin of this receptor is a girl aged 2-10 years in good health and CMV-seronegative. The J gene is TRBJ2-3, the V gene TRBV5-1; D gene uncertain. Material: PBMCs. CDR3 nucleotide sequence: TGCGCCAGCAGCTTGGGACAAAAAACAGATACGCAGTATTTT. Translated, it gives CASSLGQKTDTQYF.